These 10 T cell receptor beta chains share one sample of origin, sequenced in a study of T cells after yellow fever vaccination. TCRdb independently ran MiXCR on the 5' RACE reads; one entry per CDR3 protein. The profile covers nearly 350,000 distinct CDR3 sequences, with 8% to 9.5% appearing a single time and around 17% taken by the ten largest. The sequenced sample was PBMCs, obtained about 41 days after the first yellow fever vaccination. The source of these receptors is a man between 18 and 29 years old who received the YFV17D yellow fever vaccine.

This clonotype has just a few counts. CDR3 nucleotide sequence: TGTGCCAGCAGCTTAGCCGACAGGTTGAACACTGAAGCTTTCTTT. As protein: CASSLADRLNTEAFF. The chain employs TRBV7-9 and TRBJ1-1; possibly TRBD1 for D (6 bases). The CDR3 runs to 15 residues. From germline, CDR1 is SEHNR and CDR2 FQNEAQ (reference sequence). The germline V and J ends were trimmed by 0 bases and 0 bases, with 8 bases remaining between them. Complete variable domain (other parts from reference TRBV7-9 and TRBJ1-1): DTGVSQNPRHKITKRGQNVTFRCDPISEHNRLYWYRQTLGQGPEFLTYFQNEAQLEKSRLLSDRFSAERPKGSFSTLEIQRTEQGDSAMYLCASSLADRLNTEAFFGQGTRLTVV.

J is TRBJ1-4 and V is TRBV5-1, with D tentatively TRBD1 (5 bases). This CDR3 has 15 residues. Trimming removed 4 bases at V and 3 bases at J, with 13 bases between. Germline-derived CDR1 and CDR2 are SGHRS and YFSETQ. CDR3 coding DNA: TGCGCCAGCAGCCAGGGAGCGCGGTCTAATGAAAAACTGTTTTTT. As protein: CASSQGARSNEKLFF.

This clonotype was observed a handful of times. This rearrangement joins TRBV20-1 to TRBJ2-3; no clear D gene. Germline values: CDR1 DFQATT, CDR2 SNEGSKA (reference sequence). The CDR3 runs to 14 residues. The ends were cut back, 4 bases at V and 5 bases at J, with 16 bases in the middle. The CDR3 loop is CSATSWVAVDTQYF. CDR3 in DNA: TGCAGTGCTACTTCCTGGGTAGCCGTAGATACGCAGTATTTT.

This CDR3 reads CASRDSSGYEQYF. CDR3 bases: TGCGCCAGCAGGGACTCGTCGGGCTACGAGCAGTACTTC. V gene TRBV5-1 combines with J gene TRBJ2-7, with a tentative D call TRBD2 (5 bases). This CDR3 is 13 amino acids long. Germline V CDR1 and CDR2: SGHRS, YFSETQ. Trimming left V 5 bases short and J 3 bases short, with 12 bases between.

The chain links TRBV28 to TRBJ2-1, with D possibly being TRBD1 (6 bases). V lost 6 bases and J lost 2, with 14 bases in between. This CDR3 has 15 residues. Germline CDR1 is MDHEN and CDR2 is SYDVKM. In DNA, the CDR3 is TGTGCCAGCAGCCTAGACAGGAGACCCTACAATGAGCAGTTCTTC. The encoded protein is CASSLDRRPYNEQFF.

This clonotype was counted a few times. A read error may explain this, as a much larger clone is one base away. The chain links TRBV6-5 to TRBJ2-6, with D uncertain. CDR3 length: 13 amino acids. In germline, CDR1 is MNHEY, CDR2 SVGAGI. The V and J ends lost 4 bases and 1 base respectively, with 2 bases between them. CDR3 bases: TGTGCCAGCAGTTGGTCTGGGGCCAACGTCCTGACTTTC. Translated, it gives CASSWSGANVLTF.

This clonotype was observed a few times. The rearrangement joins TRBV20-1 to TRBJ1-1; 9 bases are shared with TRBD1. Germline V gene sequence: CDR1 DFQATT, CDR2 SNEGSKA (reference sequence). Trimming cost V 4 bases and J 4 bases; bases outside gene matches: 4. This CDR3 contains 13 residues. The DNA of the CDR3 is TGCAGTGCTAATTACAGGGGGCCCACTGAAGCTTTCTTT. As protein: CSANYRGPTEAFF.

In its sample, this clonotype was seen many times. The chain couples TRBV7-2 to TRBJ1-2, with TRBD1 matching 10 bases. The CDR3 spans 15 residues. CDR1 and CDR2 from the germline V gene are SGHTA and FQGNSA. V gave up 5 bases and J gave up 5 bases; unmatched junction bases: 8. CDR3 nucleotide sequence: TGTGCCAGCAGCCCTACCGCGGGACAGGGGTATGGCTACACCTTC. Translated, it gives CASSPTAGQGYGYTF.

The CDR3 is CASSFIGGRTEAFF. In DNA form, the CDR3 reads TGCGCCAGCAGCTTTATAGGAGGAAGGACTGAAGCTTTCTTT. This chain connects TRBV5-1 to TRBJ1-1; D call uncertain. Trimming took 2 bases from V and 5 from J, leaving 13 bases between them. Germline V gene sequence: CDR1 SGHRS, CDR2 YFSETQ. This CDR3 is 14 amino acids long.

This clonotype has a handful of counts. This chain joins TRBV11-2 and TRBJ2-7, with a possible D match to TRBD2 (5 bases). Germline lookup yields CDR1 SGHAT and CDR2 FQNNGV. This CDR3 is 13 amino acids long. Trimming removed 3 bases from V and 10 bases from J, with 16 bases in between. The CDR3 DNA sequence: TGTGCCAGCAGCTTTAATTTTCGGGGATTTCAGTACTTC. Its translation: CASSFNFRGFQYF.